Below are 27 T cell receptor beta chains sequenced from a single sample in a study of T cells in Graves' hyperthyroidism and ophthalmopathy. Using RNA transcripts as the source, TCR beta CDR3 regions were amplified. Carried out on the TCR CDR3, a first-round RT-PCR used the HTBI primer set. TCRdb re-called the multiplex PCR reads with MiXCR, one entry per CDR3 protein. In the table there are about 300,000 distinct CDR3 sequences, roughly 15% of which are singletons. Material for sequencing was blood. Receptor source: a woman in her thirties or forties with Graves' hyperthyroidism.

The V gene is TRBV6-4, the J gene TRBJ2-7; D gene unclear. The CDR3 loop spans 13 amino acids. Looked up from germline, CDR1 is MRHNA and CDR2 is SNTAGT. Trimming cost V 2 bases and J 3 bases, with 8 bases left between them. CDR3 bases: TGTGCCAGCAGTGACAGGGTGAACTACGAGCAGTACTTC. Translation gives CASSDRVNYEQYF.

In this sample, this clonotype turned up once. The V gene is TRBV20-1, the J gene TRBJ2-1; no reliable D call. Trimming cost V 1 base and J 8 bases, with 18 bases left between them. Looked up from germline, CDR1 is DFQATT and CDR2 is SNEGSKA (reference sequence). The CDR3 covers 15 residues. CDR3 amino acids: CSARAGAESMDEQFF. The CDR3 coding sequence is TGCAGTGCTAGAGCCGGTGCAGAGTCCATGGATGAGCAGTTCTTC.

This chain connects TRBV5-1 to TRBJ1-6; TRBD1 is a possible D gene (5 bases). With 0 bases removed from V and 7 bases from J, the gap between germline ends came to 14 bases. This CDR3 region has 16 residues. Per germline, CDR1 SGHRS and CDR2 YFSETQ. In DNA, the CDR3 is TGCGCCAGCAGCTTGGTTGGGGCTGAGGCCAATTCACCCCTCCACTTT. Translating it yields CASSLVGAEANSPLHF.

The CDR3 DNA sequence: TGTGCCAGCAGCTTAAGCACCCTCAATCAGCCCCAGCATTTT. It translates to CASSLSTLNQPQHF. The V call is TRBV7-9, the J call TRBJ1-5; the D is unclear. This CDR3 comprises 14 residues. Germline CDR1 SEHNR, CDR2 FQNEAQ (reference sequence). The V and J ends lost 2 bases and 3 bases respectively, with 8 bases between them.

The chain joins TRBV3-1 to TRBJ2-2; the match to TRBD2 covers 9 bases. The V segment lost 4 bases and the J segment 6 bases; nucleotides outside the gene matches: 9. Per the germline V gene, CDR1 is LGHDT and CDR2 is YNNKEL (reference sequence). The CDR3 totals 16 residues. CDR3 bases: TGTGCCAGCAGCCCCCGAGGCGGGAGGGCCTCCGGGGAGCTGTTTTTT. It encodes CASSPRGGRASGELFF.

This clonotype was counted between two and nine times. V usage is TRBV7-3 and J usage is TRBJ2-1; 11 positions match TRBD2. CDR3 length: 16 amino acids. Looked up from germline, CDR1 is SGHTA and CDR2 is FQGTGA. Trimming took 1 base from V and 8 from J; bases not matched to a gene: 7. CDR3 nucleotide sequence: TGTGCCAGCAGCTTAAGTCCTAGCGGGAGGTGGGATGAGCAGTTCTTC. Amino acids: CASSLSPSGRWDEQFF. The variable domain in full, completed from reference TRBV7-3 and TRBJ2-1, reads GAGVSQTPSNKVTEKGKYVELRCDPISGHTALYWYRQSLGQGPEFLIYFQGTGAADDSGLPNDRFFAVRPEGSVSTLKIQRTERGDSAVYLCASSLSPSGRWDEQFFGPGTRLTVL.

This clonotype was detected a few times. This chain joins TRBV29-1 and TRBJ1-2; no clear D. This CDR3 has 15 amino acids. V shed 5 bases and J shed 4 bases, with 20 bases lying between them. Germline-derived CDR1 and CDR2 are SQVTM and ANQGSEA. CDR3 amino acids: CSVIPVPTAVYGYTF. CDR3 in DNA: TGCAGCGTTATCCCCGTTCCGACGGCGGTCTATGGCTACACCTTC.

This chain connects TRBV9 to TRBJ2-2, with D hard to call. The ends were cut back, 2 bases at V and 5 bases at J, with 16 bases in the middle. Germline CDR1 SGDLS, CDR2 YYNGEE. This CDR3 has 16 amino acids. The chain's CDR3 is CASSVDSGRMTGELFF. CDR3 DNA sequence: TGTGCCAGCAGCGTGGATAGTGGCAGAATGACCGGGGAGCTGTTTTTT. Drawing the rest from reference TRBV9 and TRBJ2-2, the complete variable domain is DSGVTQTPKHLITATGQRVTLRCSPRSGDLSVYWYQQSLDQGLQFLIQYYNGEERAKGNILERFSAQQFPDLHSELNLSSLELGDSALYFCASSVDSGRMTGELFFGEGSRLTVL.

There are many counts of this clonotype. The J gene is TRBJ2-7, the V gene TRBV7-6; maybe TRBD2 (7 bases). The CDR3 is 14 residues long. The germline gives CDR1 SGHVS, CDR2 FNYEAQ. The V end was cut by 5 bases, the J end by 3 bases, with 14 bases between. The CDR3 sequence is CASSPSGRGYEQYF. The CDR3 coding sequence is TGTGCCAGCAGCCCTAGCGGCAGGGGCTACGAGCAGTACTTC.

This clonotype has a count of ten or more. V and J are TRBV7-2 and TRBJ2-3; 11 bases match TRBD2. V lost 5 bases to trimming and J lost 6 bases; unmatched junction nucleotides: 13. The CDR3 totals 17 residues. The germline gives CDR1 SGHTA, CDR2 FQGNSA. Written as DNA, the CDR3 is TGTGCCAGCAGCCCGCTAGCGGGAGGTTCCTTCACGGATACGCAGTATTTT. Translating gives CASSPLAGGSFTDTQYF.

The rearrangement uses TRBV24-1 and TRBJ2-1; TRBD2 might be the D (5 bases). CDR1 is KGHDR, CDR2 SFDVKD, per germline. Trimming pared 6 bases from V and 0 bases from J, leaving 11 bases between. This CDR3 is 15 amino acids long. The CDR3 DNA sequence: TGTGCCACCAGTAGGCAGGACTTCTCCTACAATGAGCAGTTCTTC. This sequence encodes CATSRQDFSYNEQFF.

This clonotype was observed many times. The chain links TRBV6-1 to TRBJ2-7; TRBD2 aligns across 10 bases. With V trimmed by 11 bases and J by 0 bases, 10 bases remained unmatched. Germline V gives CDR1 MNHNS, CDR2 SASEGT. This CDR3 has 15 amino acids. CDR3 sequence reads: CASLALAGFSYEQYF. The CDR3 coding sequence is TGTGCCTCCCTGGCACTAGCGGGATTCTCCTACGAGCAGTACTTC.

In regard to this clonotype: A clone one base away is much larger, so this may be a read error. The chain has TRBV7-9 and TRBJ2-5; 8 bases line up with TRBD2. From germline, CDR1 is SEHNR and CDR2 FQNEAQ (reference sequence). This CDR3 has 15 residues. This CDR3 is CAISLAGPGQETQYF. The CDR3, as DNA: TGTGCCATCAGCTTAGCGGGGCCAGGGCAAGAGACCCAGTACTTC. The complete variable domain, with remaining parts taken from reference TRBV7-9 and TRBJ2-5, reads DTGVSQNPRHKITKRGQNVTFRCDPISEHNRLYWYRQTLGQGPEFLTYFQNEAQLEKSRLLSDRFSAERPKGSFSTLEIQRTEQGDSAMYLCAISLAGPGQETQYFGPGTRLLVL.

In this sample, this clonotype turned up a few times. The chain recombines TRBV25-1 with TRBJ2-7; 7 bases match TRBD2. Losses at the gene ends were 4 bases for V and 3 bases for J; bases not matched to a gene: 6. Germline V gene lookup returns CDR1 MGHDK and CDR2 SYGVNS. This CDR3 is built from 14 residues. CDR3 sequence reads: CASSVSGDHYEQYF. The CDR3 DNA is TGTGCCAGCAGTGTAAGCGGGGACCACTACGAGCAGTACTTC.

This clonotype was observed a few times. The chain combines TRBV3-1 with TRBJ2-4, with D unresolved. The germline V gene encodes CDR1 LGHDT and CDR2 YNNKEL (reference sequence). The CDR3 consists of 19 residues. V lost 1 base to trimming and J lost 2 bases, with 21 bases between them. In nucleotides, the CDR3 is TGTGCCAGCAGCCAAGCGGTTCTAGAAGGTGTCGTGACCAAAAACATTCAGTACTTC. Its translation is CASSQAVLEGVVTKNIQYF.

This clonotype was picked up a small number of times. The chain's CDR3 is CASSSLGGLAGVEQYF. The CDR3 DNA reads TGTGCCAGCAGTTCACTGGGGGGCCTAGCGGGAGTCGAGCAGTACTTC. The gene calls are TRBV28 and TRBJ2-7; 10 bases line up with TRBD2. The CDR3 has 16 amino acids. Germline V CDR1 and CDR2: MDHEN, SYDVKM. V lost 4 bases, J lost 6 bases, and 12 bases stayed unmatched. The variable domain in full, completed from reference TRBV28 and TRBJ2-7, reads DVKVTQSSRYLVKRTGEKVFLECVQDMDHENMFWYRQDPGLGLRLIYFSYDVKMKEKGDIPEGYSVSREKKERFSLILESASTNQTSMYLCASSSLGGLAGVEQYFGPGTRLTVT.

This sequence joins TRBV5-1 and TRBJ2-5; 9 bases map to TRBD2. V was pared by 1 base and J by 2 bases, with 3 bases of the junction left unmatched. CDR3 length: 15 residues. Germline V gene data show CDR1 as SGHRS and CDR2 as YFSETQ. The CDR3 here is CASSLSSGEQETQYF. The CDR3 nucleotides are TGCGCCAGCAGCTTGTCTAGCGGGGAACAAGAGACCCAGTACTTC.

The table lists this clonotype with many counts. The CDR3 region is CASSSRPGTGVGNYGYTF. The CDR3 region has the DNA TGTGCCAGCAGTTCGCGTCCCGGGACAGGGGTCGGTAACTATGGCTACACCTTC. J is TRBJ1-2 and V is TRBV28; 10 nucleotides agree with TRBD1. V shed 4 bases and J 1 base; nucleotides not matched to a gene: 12. Germline V gene lookup returns CDR1 MDHEN and CDR2 SYDVKM. This CDR3 comprises 18 residues.

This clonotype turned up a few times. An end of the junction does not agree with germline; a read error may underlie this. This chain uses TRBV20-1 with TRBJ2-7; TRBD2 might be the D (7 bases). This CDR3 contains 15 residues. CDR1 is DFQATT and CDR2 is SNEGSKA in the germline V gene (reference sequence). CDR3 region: CSAGDGGASSYEQYF. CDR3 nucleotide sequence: TGCAGTGCTGGAGATGGGGGGGCCAGCTCCTACGAGCAGTACTTC.

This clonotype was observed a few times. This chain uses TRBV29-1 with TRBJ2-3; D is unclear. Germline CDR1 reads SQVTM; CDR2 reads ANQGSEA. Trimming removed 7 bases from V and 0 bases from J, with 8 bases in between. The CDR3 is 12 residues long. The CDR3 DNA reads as TGCAGCGGCCGTATAAGCACAGATACGCAGTATTTT. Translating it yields CSGRISTDTQYF.

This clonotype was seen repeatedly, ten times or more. In DNA, the CDR3 is TGTGCCAGCAGCTTAGGACTAGCGGGAGGTAGTCCGTTCTTC. Its protein is CASSLGLAGGSPFF. This chain joins TRBV7-2 and TRBJ2-1, with TRBD2 identical over 13 bases. This CDR3 has 14 amino acids. CDR1 and CDR2 from the germline V gene are SGHTA and FQGNSA. J gave up 15 bases and V 1 base, and 6 bases lay outside the gene matches.

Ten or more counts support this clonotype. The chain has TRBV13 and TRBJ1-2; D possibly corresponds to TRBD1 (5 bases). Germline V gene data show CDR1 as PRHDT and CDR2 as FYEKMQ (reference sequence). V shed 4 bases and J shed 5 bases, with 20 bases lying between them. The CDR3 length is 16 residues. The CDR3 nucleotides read TGTGCCAGCAGCTCTCGACAGACCTCGACTGCGTATGGCTACACCTTC. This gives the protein CASSSRQTSTAYGYTF.

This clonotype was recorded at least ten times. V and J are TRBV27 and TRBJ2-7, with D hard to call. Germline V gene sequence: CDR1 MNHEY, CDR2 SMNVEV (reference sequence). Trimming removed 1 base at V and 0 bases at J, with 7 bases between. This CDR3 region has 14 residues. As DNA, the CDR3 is TGTGCCAGCAGTTTATATCGCGACTCCTACGAGCAGTACTTC. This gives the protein CASSLYRDSYEQYF.

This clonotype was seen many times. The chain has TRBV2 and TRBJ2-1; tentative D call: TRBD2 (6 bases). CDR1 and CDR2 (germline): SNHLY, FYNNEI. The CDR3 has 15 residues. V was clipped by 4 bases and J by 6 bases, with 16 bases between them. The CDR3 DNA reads TGTGCCAGCAGTGTAGGGACTCCGCGGCCCAATGAGCAGTTCTTC. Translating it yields CASSVGTPRPNEQFF.

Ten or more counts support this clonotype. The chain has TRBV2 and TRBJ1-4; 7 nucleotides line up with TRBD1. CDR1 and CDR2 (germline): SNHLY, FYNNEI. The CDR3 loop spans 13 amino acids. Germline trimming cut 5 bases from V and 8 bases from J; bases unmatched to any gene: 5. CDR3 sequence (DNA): TGTGCCAGCAGTCAGGGGGGGGGAGAAAAACTGTTTTTT. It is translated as CASSQGGGEKLFF.

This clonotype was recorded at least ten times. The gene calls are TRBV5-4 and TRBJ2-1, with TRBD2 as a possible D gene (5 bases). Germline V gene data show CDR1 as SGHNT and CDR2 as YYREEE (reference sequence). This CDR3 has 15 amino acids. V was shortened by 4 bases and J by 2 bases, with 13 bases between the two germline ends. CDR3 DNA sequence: TGTGCCAGCAGCATCGGACTGGATACCTACAATGAGCAGTTCTTC. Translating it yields CASSIGLDTYNEQFF.

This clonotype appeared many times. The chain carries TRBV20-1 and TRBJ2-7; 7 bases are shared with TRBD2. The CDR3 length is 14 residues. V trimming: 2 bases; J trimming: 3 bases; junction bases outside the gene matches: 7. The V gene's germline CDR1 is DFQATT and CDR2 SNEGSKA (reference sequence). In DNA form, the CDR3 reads TGCAGTGCTAGATCCGCTAGCGGTAGCTACGAGCAGTACTTC. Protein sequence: CSARSASGSYEQYF.